This passage covers 19 T cell receptor beta chains from one sample sequenced in a study of blood T cell repertoires in COVID-19. Method: immunoSEQ multiplex PCR; TCRdb's copy keeps in-frame clones and lacks some. The sample yields over 250,000 clones, roughly 85% seen once. Input material: peripheral blood. The receptors were sampled from a man aged 50-59 years with active or convalescent COVID-19.

The chain's CDR3 is CASSQLPGQSSGNTIYF. For the CDR3, the DNA is TGTGCCAGTTCCCAGCTTCCGGGACAGAGCTCTGGAAACACCATATATTTT. The chain links TRBV19 to TRBJ1-3; 7 bases agree with TRBD1. The CDR3 length is 17 residues. The germline V gene has CDR1 LNHDA and CDR2 SQIVND (reference sequence). Trimming took 8 bases from V and 0 from J; bases not matched to a gene: 13.

V is TRBV21-1 and J is TRBJ1-1; the D segment call TRBD1 is taken from the table without a DNA check. TRBV21-1 is reported as a pseudogene. This CDR3 is built from 14 residues. As DNA, the CDR3 is TGTGCCAGCACCCCTTCCAGAAAGAACACTGAAGCTTTCTTT. Its translation is CASTPSRKNTEAFF.

The chain links TRBV6-5 to TRBJ1-6, with D tentatively TRBD1 (5 bases). Trimming stripped 5 bases from V and 11 bases from J, with 10 bases between. Looked up from germline, CDR1 is MNHEY and CDR2 is SVGAGI. The CDR3 has 12 residues. As DNA, the CDR3 is TGTGCCAGCAGTCCATGGGGGGCACCCCTCCACTTT. This translates into CASSPWGAPLHF.

The chain is built from TRBV29-1 and TRBJ1-2; D gene ambiguous. Trimming took 0 bases from V and 2 from J, leaving 4 bases between them. This CDR3 region has 12 residues. Germline V lookup: CDR1 SQVTM, CDR2 ANQGSEA. The CDR3 region has the DNA TGCAGCGTTGAAGACAGGAACTATGGCTACACCTTC. It codes for CSVEDRNYGYTF.

The rearrangement uses TRBV5-6 and TRBJ2-1; 10 nucleotides agree with TRBD1. The CDR3 totals 12 residues. J was trimmed by 7 bases and V by 7 bases; bases with no gene match: 2. CDR1 and CDR2 from the germline V gene are SGHDT and YYEEEE. The CDR3 nucleotides read TGTGCCAGCGGGGGACAGGGGAATGAGCAGTTCTTC. Encoded protein: CASGGQGNEQFF. The variable domain in full, completed from reference TRBV5-6 and TRBJ2-1, reads DAGVTQSPTHLIKTRGQQVTLRCSPKSGHDTVSWYQQALGQGPQFIFQYYEEEERQRGNFPDRFSGHQFPNYSSELNVNALLLGDSALYLCASGGQGNEQFFGPGTRLTVL.

CDR3: CASSIAGSDTRSYEQYF. The CDR3 nucleotides are TGTGCCAGTAGTATAGCAGGGTCGGATACCCGCTCCTACGAGCAGTACTTC. The chain carries TRBV19 and TRBJ2-7; D possibly corresponds to TRBD1 (5 bases). The V gene's germline CDR1 is LNHDA and CDR2 SQIVND (reference sequence). This CDR3 is 17 amino acids long. Trimming cost V 1 base and J 0 bases, with 16 bases left between them.

As concerns this clone: The same CDR3 can be traced to other DNA sequences in this sample. This chain uses TRBV2 with TRBJ2-7; 9 bases match TRBD2. This CDR3 has 14 residues. The V gene's germline CDR1 is SNHLY and CDR2 FYNNEI. The V gene end was trimmed by 4 bases and the J gene end by 4 bases; junction bases not matched to a gene: 5. The chain's CDR3 is CASSGREGGYEQYF. CDR3 DNA sequence: TGTGCCAGCAGTGGGCGGGAGGGAGGATACGAGCAGTACTTC.

As concerns this clone: The same CDR3 arises from other DNA sequences in this sample as well. The CDR3 spells CASSAGANYGYTF. The DNA for the CDR3 is TGCGCCAGCAGTGCGGGGGCTAACTATGGCTACACCTTC. The chain joins TRBV10-1 to TRBJ1-2; possibly TRBD1 for D (5 bases). The CDR3 has 13 amino acids. Germline lookup yields CDR1 WNHNN and CDR2 SYGVQD (reference sequence). V was clipped by 4 bases and J by 0 bases, with 6 bases between them.

The chain combines TRBV9 with TRBJ2-3, with D tentatively TRBD2 (5 bases). The V and J ends lost 0 bases and 6 bases respectively, with 14 bases between them. Germline V gene data show CDR1 as SGDLS and CDR2 as YYNGEE. The CDR3 contains 15 residues. CDR3 in amino acids: CASSVDPAVADTQYF. The CDR3 bases are TGTGCCAGCAGCGTAGACCCAGCGGTCGCGGATACGCAGTATTTT.

This chain uses TRBV18 with TRBJ1-3; D unclear. CDR1 KGHSH and CDR2 LQKENI come from the germline V gene. Trimming removed 5 bases from V and 1 base from J, with 15 bases in between. The CDR3 has 16 amino acids. The CDR3 bases are TGTGCCAGCTCAGAATCCGCGCCCGGGTCTGGAAACACCATATATTTT. Its protein product is CASSESAPGSGNTIYF.

The V call is TRBV5-1, the J call TRBJ2-1, with 7 bases lining up with TRBD2. V shed 4 bases and J 10 bases; nucleotides not matched to a gene: 11. Germline V gene lookup returns CDR1 SGHRS and CDR2 YFSETQ. The CDR3 has 14 amino acids. The CDR3 spells CASSPDPTSREQFF. CDR3 DNA sequence: TGCGCCAGCAGCCCGGACCCGACTAGCAGGGAGCAGTTCTTC.

This rearrangement joins TRBV5-6 to TRBJ1-5, with TRBD1 as a possible D gene (5 bases). The CDR3 covers 16 residues. CDR1 SGHDT and CDR2 YYEEEE come from the germline V gene. The ends were cut back, 2 bases at V and 6 bases at J, with 18 bases in the middle. CDR3 nucleotides: TGTGCCAGCAGCTTCGGAGGGGTAGGCTTGGGTCAGCCCCAGCATTTT. The encoded protein is CASSFGGVGLGQPQHF.

The chain employs TRBV9 and TRBJ1-3; a possible D gene is TRBD1 (5 bases). Germline V gene sequence: CDR1 SGDLS, CDR2 YYNGEE. The CDR3 has 14 residues. V shed 3 bases and J shed 6 bases, with 13 bases lying between them. CDR3 bases: TGTGCCAGCAGCGCTGAGGGAGGGGCAAACACCATATATTTT. Translating gives CASSAEGGANTIYF.

This clone appeared a single time. This chain uses TRBV5-8 with TRBJ1-1; a possible D gene is TRBD1 (6 bases). The CDR3 is 16 residues long. CDR1 SGHTS and CDR2 YDEGEE come from the germline V gene. Deletions cut 2 bases from V and 0 bases from J, with 14 bases between. The CDR3 DNA reads as TGTGCCAGCAGCTTCGGGACACGGCTTTTGAACACTGAAGCTTTCTTT. This codes for CASSFGTRLLNTEAFF.

The J gene is TRBJ2-1, the V gene TRBV19; 9 bases fit TRBD2. Germline CDR1 reads LNHDA; CDR2 reads SQIVND (reference sequence). The CDR3 runs 15 residues. V lost 9 bases to trimming and J lost 6 bases; unmatched junction nucleotides: 12. Written as DNA, the CDR3 is TGTGCCAGCTTAGCTGGCGGGAGGGCCCTCAATGAGCAGTTCTTC. Translation: CASLAGGRALNEQFF.

The sample holds many counts of this clone. J is TRBJ2-7 and V is TRBV30; D is perhaps TRBD1 (5 bases). V was cut by 5 bases and J by 7 bases, with 15 bases left in between. CDR3 size: 12 residues. CDR1 and CDR2 (germline): GTSNPN, SVGIG (reference sequence). DNA for the CDR3: TGTGCCTGGGAAAGGGGCCTCAGGGAGCAGTACTTC. The encoded protein is CAWERGLREQYF. Looking up the rest from reference TRBV30 and TRBJ2-7 gives the full variable domain: SQTIHQWPATLVQPVGSPLSLECTVEGTSNPNLYWYRQAAGRGLQLLFYSVGIGQISSEVPQNLSASRPQDRQFILSSKKLLLSDSGFYLCAWERGLREQYFGPGTRLTVT.

As regards this clone: Other nucleotide sequences from this sample produce the same CDR3. CDR3 in DNA: TGTGCCAGCAGTGAAGTAGGACTAGCGGGAGCGAACACCGGGGAGCTGTTTTTT. Translating it yields CASSEVGLAGANTGELFF. The J gene is TRBJ2-2, the V gene TRBV2; TRBD2 aligns across 13 bases. With V trimmed by 1 base and J by 0 bases, 2 bases remained unmatched. CDR1 SNHLY and CDR2 FYNNEI come from the germline V gene. The CDR3 spans 18 residues.

The chain recombines TRBV10-3 with TRBJ2-7, with D hard to call. The CDR3 length is 14 residues. V lost 3 bases and J lost 0, with 9 bases in between. Germline assignment: CDR1 ENHRY and CDR2 SYGVKD. The CDR3 protein is CAISDWAASYEQYF. Here the CDR3 DNA reads TGTGCCATCAGTGACTGGGCTGCCTCCTACGAGCAGTACTTC.

The V call is TRBV7-8, the J call TRBJ2-2; tentative D call: TRBD2 (6 bases). In germline, CDR1 is SGHVS, CDR2 FQNEAQ. The CDR3 has 15 amino acids. V dropped 3 bases and J dropped 3 bases, with 11 bases sitting between them. CDR3 coding DNA: TGTGCCAGCAGCTTCGGGGGACGTCACACCGGGGAGCTGTTTTTT. Protein: CASSFGGRHTGELFF.